What follows is one T cell receptor (beta chain) and its context. What it binds is not known. Blood donors of median age roughly 60 years (range roughly 21-80), about three fifths of them female, formed the healthy controls. The data were taken from a study of somatic mutations in cytotoxic T cells in rheumatoid arthritis. Study background: Flow-sorting brought some V beta antibody-stained T-cell populations to nearly 100% purity, V beta1+ cells sequenced for TCRB among them. Overall study results and limits: There were about an eighth of the roughly 65 patients in whom the largest CD8+ clone exceeded 20% of CD8+ cells. The clonality of CD8+ T cells was not significantly different between rheumatoid arthritis patients and age-matched healthy controls.

Sequencing used immunoSEQ multiplex PCR; TCRdb keeps in-frame clones, though not all of them. The data contain under 8,000 clones, around 74% of them seen just once; the ten biggest clones take up 35%. The V and J ends lost 0 bases and 2 bases, in that order; junction bases with no gene match: 5. This CDR3 spans 16 amino acids. Germline CDR1 and CDR2: SNHLY and FYNNEI. The chain combines TRBV2 with TRBJ1-2; 8 bases agree with TRBD1. This receptor was identified in a woman in her fifties or sixties in good health. The sequenced sample was CD8+ T cells sorted from blood. DNA for the CDR3: TGTGCCAGCAGTGAAGCCCCGGACAGGGTGAACTATGGCTACACCTTC. Its protein product is CASSEAPDRVNYGYTF.